The source of this TCR beta chain is a study of cytomegalovirus exposure and HLA in healthy donors. Study-wide findings and caveats: Later on, an analysis found that several of the most significant clusters appeared to be linked to common viral pathogens, which included parvovirus B19.

PCR was performed using 60 Vbeta and 13 Jbeta primers. Assay used: immunoSEQ multiplex PCR; TCRdb lists only in-frame clones, some missing. There are 130,000 to 150,000 clones in the sample; more than 70% occur only once, and 4% to 6% lies in the top ten. Remarks on this clone: What it recognizes is unknown.

CDR3 length: 12 amino acids. Trimming at V came to 6 bases and at J to 8 bases, leaving 6 bases not matched to a gene. Germline CDR1 reads MNHNS; CDR2 reads SASEGT. The chain employs TRBV6-1 and TRBJ1-2; 7 nucleotides match TRBD1. The sequenced sample consisted of PBMCs. This TCR came from a woman aged 45 to 65 in good health and CMV-seronegative. The CDR3 sequence: CASRPEGAGYTF. DNA of the CDR3: TGTGCCAGCAGGCCGGAGGGGGCCGGCTACACCTTC.